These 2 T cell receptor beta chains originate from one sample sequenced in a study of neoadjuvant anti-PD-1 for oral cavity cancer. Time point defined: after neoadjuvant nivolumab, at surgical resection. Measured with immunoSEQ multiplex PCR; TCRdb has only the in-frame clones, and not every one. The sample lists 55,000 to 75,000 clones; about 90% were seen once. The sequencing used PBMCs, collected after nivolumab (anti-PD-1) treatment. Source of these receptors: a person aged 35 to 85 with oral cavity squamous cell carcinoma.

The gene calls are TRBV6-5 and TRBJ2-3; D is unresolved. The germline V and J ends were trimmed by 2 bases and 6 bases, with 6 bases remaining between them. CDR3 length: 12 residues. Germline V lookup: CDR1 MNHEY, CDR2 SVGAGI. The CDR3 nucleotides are TGTGCCAGCAGTTACAACCTGGATACGCAGTATTTT. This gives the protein CASSYNLDTQYF.

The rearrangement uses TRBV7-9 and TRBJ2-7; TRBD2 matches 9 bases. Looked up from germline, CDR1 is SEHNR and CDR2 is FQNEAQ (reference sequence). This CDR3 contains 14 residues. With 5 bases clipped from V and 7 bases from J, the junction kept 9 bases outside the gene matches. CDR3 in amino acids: CASSGVAGAAEQYF. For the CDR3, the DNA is TGTGCCAGCAGCGGGGTAGCGGGGGCTGCGGAGCAGTACTTC.